These T cell receptor beta chains were read from a single sample in a study of shared clonotypes between healthy human individuals. Data came from immunoSEQ multiplex PCR; TCRdb stores just in-frame clones and leaves some out. The table records 850,000 to 1,200,000 clones, about 70% of them present only once. Sequenced material: memory CD4+ T cells sorted from blood. The origin of the receptors is a young man in good health. Both conserved end residues are part of each CDR3. The order of the fields is clone size, V gene, D gene, J gene, CDR3 DNA, CDR3 protein. The D gene is left open where the match is weak. Clone size is shown for a subset of rows, as once, few, many or a class of expanded clone.

clone_size: .; v_call: TRBV6-1; d_call: .; j_call: TRBJ1-2; cdr3_nt: TGTGCCAGCACCCTAAGGGCAGCCGGTAACTATGGCTACACCTTC; cdr3_aa: CASTLRAAGNYGYTF
clone_size: .; v_call: TRBV30; d_call: TRBD2; j_call: TRBJ2-1; cdr3_nt: TGTGCCTGGAGTCCCATTCGGACTAGCGGGAGCTACCATGAGCAGTTCTTC; cdr3_aa: CAWSPIRTSGSYHEQFF
clone_size: .; v_call: TRBV9; d_call: .; j_call: TRBJ1-6; cdr3_nt: TGTGCCAGCAGCGTAGGTCCCGGCTCCCAAAGCTCCTATAATTCACCCCTCCACTTT; cdr3_aa: CASSVGPGSQSSYNSPLHF
clone_size: once; v_call: TRBV19; d_call: .; j_call: TRBJ1-1; cdr3_nt: TGTGCCAGTACCCACCGGGGACCCGGGGCTGAAGCTTTCTTT; cdr3_aa: CASTHRGPGAEAFF
clone_size: .; v_call: TRBV7-9; d_call: .; j_call: TRBJ2-5; cdr3_nt: TGTGCCAGCAGCTTAGGTGCGGAGCAAGAGACCCAGTACTTC; cdr3_aa: CASSLGAEQETQYF
clone_size: .; v_call: TRBV6-5; d_call: .; j_call: TRBJ2-7; cdr3_nt: TGTGCCACAAGACCACCCCAAATTAGCGAGCAGTACTTC; cdr3_aa: CATRPPQISEQYF
clone_size: .; v_call: TRBV7-2; d_call: .; j_call: TRBJ2-3; cdr3_nt: TGTGCCAGCAGCTCCAGGGACACAGATACGCAGTATTTT; cdr3_aa: CASSSRDTDTQYF
clone_size: .; v_call: TRBV4-3; d_call: .; j_call: TRBJ2-5; cdr3_nt: TGCGCCAGCAGCCAGGACAGTTTCACTCAAGAGACCCAGTACTTC; cdr3_aa: CASSQDSFTQETQYF
clone_size: .; v_call: TRBV4-3; d_call: .; j_call: TRBJ2-7; cdr3_nt: TGCGCCAGCAGCCAAGAAGCAGCCCCTTCCTACGAGCAGTACTTC; cdr3_aa: CASSQEAAPSYEQYF
clone_size: .; v_call: TRBV11-2; d_call: .; j_call: TRBJ2-3; cdr3_nt: TGCGCCAGCAGCCAAGACGGCGGGACAAATACGCAGTATTTT; cdr3_aa: CASSQDGGTNTQYF
clone_size: .; v_call: TRBV2; d_call: .; j_call: TRBJ2-4; cdr3_nt: TGTGCCAGCAGTGAGGAATCTCCTATGAACATTCAGTACTTC; cdr3_aa: CASSEESPMNIQYF
clone_size: once; v_call: TRBV18; d_call: .; j_call: TRBJ2-3; cdr3_nt: TGTGCCAGCTCACCACTCGCGGGGTCCACAGATACGCAGTATTTT; cdr3_aa: CASSPLAGSTDTQYF
clone_size: many; v_call: TRBV27; d_call: TRBD2; j_call: TRBJ2-3; cdr3_nt: TGTGCCAGCAGCACTAGCGGGGGTACCGGGGATACGCAGTATTTT; cdr3_aa: CASSTSGGTGDTQYF
clone_size: .; v_call: TRBV5-3; d_call: .; j_call: TRBJ1-3; cdr3_nt: TGTGCCAGAGCCTACCCGCGGGCCGAAAACTCTGGAAACACCATATATTTT; cdr3_aa: CARAYPRAENSGNTIYF
clone_size: few; v_call: TRBV28; d_call: TRBD1; j_call: TRBJ1-2; cdr3_nt: TGTGCCAGCAGTTTAGTCGGACAGGCCTATGGCTACACCTTC; cdr3_aa: CASSLVGQAYGYTF
clone_size: .; v_call: TRBV15; d_call: .; j_call: TRBJ1-6; cdr3_nt: TGTGCCACCAGCAGAGATGGGGCCGGGGGGCATAACCCTCTTAAGCTTAATTCACCCCTCCACTTT; cdr3_aa: CATSRDGAGGHNPLKLNSPLHF
clone_size: .; v_call: TRBV27; d_call: .; j_call: TRBJ1-1; cdr3_nt: TGTGCCAGCAGTTTAACGAGTTTTGGTGAAGCTTTCTTT; cdr3_aa: CASSLTSFGEAFF
clone_size: .; v_call: TRBV5-1; d_call: TRBD2; j_call: TRBJ2-2; cdr3_nt: TGCGCCAGCTTTCAGAGGACTAGCGGGGCTACCACCGGGGAGCTGTTTTTT; cdr3_aa: CASFQRTSGATTGELFF
clone_size: .; v_call: TRBV9; d_call: .; j_call: TRBJ2-7; cdr3_nt: TGTGCCAGCAGCGGCGGACGGGACTACGAGCAGTACTTC; cdr3_aa: CASSGGRDYEQYF
clone_size: once; v_call: TRBV5-1; d_call: .; j_call: TRBJ2-3; cdr3_nt: TGCGCCAGCAGCCCGGACGGGGGCACAGATACGCAGTATTTT; cdr3_aa: CASSPDGGTDTQYF
clone_size: .; v_call: TRBV20-1; d_call: .; j_call: TRBJ2-7; cdr3_nt: TGCAGTGCTAGTGACACGGTTGGGCAGTACTTC; cdr3_aa: CSASDTVGQYF
clone_size: .; v_call: TRBV5-4; d_call: .; j_call: TRBJ2-7; cdr3_nt: TGTGCCAGCAGCTTCCGTGGGGGGGCTTCCGAGCAGTACTTC; cdr3_aa: CASSFRGGASEQYF
clone_size: once; v_call: TRBV2; d_call: .; j_call: TRBJ1-2; cdr3_nt: TGTGCCAGCAGCCCCGGGAGTAACTATGGCTACACCTTC; cdr3_aa: CASSPGSNYGYTF